These 22 T cell receptor beta chains were all obtained from the same sample, sequenced in a study of CD8 T cells in Susac syndrome. cDNA came from 0.5 to 1 ug RNA primed by random hexamers. TCRdb ran MiXCR on the immunoSEQ multiplex PCR reads and lists one entry per CDR3 protein. This table holds just over 300,000 distinct CDR3 sequences, around 92% found once. The sequenced sample consisted of CD4+ T cells from PBMCs. The source of these receptors is a human donor with multiple sclerosis.

Points on this clonotype: Mismatch with germline at one junction end may stem from a read error. The chain is built from TRBV7-2 and TRBJ1-2; 7 bases match TRBD1. The CDR3 runs to 12 residues. CDR1 is SGHTA and CDR2 is FQGNSA in the germline V gene. CDR3 coding DNA: TGTGCCAGCAGCTTAGGGGCGGGGACAGTTGCCTTC. This sequence encodes CASSLGAGTVAF.

The chain links TRBV6-5 to TRBJ1-1; D is perhaps TRBD1 (6 bases). Germline CDR1 reads MNHEY; CDR2 reads SVGAGI. The V end was cut by 7 bases, the J end by 1 base, with 13 bases between. CDR3 length equals 14 residues. The DNA of the CDR3 is TGTGCCAGCATCCCAGACAGGCGGAACACTGAAGCTTTCTTT. The encoded protein is CASIPDRRNTEAFF.

The rearrangement links TRBV30 to TRBJ1-3; possible D gene TRBD1, 6 bases. Between the trimmed V and J ends, which lost 5 bases and 2 bases, there was a span of 13 bases. CDR1 and CDR2 (germline): GTSNPN, SVGIG (reference sequence). This CDR3 contains 14 residues. CDR3 amino acids: CAWGQRAAGNTIYF. In DNA form, the CDR3 reads TGTGCCTGGGGACAGAGGGCGGCTGGAAACACCATATATTTT.

The chain uses TRBV12-3 or TRBV12-4 and TRBJ1-1; weak D call: TRBD1 (5 bases). The V end was cut by 5 bases, the J end by 6 bases, with 13 bases between. The CDR3 consists of 13 residues. The CDR3 DNA sequence: TGTGCCAGCAGTCTCAGGGAGAGGGCTGAAGCTTTCTTT. This codes for CASSLRERAEAFF.

The V and J genes are TRBV6-5 and TRBJ1-2, with 7 positions matching TRBD1. Germline CDR1 is MNHEY and CDR2 is SVGAGI. CDR3 length: 16 amino acids. The V and J ends lost 2 bases and 7 bases, in that order; junction bases with no gene match: 13. The CDR3 spells CASSYDRASAGLGYTF. DNA for the CDR3: TGTGCCAGCAGTTACGACAGGGCGAGCGCCGGGCTTGGCTACACCTTC.

Of note for this clonotype: One junction end does not reproduce the germline sequence, and a read error may be involved. The chain has TRBV7-2 and TRBJ2-2, with D maybe TRBD1 (5 bases). CDR3 length: 14 residues. Germline CDR1 and CDR2: SGHTA and FQGNSA. This CDR3 reads CASSLAAGNGELFF. In DNA form, the CDR3 reads TGTGCCAGCAGTTTAGCCGCAGGGAACGGGGAGCTGTTTTTT.

The V gene is TRBV30, the J gene TRBJ1-2; 8 bases agree with TRBD1. This CDR3 has 14 residues. In germline, CDR1 is GTSNPN, CDR2 SVGIG (reference sequence). V lost 4 bases, J lost 4 bases, and 8 bases stayed unmatched. CDR3 nucleotide sequence: TGTGCCTGGACACCGGGACAGGCGTTCTATGGCTACACCTTC. Translation gives CAWTPGQAFYGYTF.

The genes are TRBV7-3 and TRBJ1-1; 9 nucleotides match TRBD1. V lost 5 bases and J lost 5; bases outside the gene matches: 12. The CDR3 is 16 amino acids. The germline gives CDR1 SGHTA, CDR2 FQGTGA. The CDR3 reads CASSLHAGGTGTEAFF. In nucleotides, the CDR3 is TGTGCCAGCAGCCTACACGCGGGAGGGACAGGGACTGAAGCTTTCTTT.

This rearrangement joins TRBV5-4 to TRBJ2-5; TRBD2 matches at 10 bases. The germline V gene has CDR1 SGHNT and CDR2 YYREEE (reference sequence). V shed 4 bases and J 2 bases; nucleotides not matched to a gene: 11. This CDR3 spans 17 amino acids. The CDR3 protein is CASSVGFSGGNQETQYF. CDR3 nucleotides: TGTGCCAGCAGCGTCGGCTTTAGCGGGGGGAATCAAGAGACCCAGTACTTC.

The gene calls are TRBV12-3 or TRBV12-4 and TRBJ2-1, with 12 bases lining up with TRBD2. The CDR3 sequence is 17 residues long. With V trimmed by 3 bases and J by 6 bases, 9 bases remained unmatched. This CDR3 reads CASSFLLAGGPGNEQFF. CDR3 sequence (DNA): TGTGCCAGCAGTTTTCTCCTAGCGGGAGGGCCGGGCAATGAGCAGTTCTTC.

V usage is TRBV5-6 and J usage is TRBJ1-1, with D perhaps matching TRBD1 (6 bases). V dropped 4 bases and J dropped 2 bases, with 12 bases sitting between them. Looked up from germline, CDR1 is SGHDT and CDR2 is YYEEEE. The CDR3 runs 14 residues. As DNA, the CDR3 is TGTGCCAGCAGCGCCGAGGGGGGTAACACTGAAGCTTTCTTT. This codes for CASSAEGGNTEAFF.

V is TRBV20-1 and J is TRBJ2-5; D gene unclear. The V end lost 0 bases, the J end lost 1 base, and 12 bases lay between the germline ends. The germline V gene encodes CDR1 DFQATT and CDR2 SNEGSKA (reference sequence). The CDR3 spans 15 residues. The CDR3 reads CSARDGSAPQETQYF. The CDR3 DNA sequence: TGCAGTGCTAGAGACGGAAGCGCGCCCCAAGAGACCCAGTACTTC.

J is TRBJ2-5 and V is TRBV4-1; D may be TRBD2 (6 bases). The CDR3 runs to 14 residues. In germline, CDR1 is MGHRA, CDR2 YSYEKL. Trimming took 11 bases from V and 4 from J, leaving 20 bases between them. CDR3 sequence reads: CASRNPGVGETQYF. The CDR3 nucleotides are TGCGCCTCGAGGAACCCGGGGGTCGGAGAGACCCAGTACTTC.

The gene calls are TRBV7-8 and TRBJ1-5; D possibly corresponds to TRBD1 (6 bases). V was clipped by 5 bases and J by 8 bases, with 19 bases between them. This CDR3 is 15 amino acids long. Germline values: CDR1 SGHVS, CDR2 FQNEAQ. In DNA form, the CDR3 reads TGTGCCAGCAGCCAACGCAGGGGCCCGGGCGAGCCCCAGCATTTT. Translated, it gives CASSQRRGPGEPQHF.

This clonotype was seen a single time. The J gene is TRBJ1-6, the V gene TRBV5-4, with D unresolved. CDR3 length equals 17 residues. The germline gives CDR1 SGHNT, CDR2 YYREEE (reference sequence). V was pared by 4 bases and J by 14 bases, with 28 bases between. The CDR3 sequence: CASSDGPSTSSPRALHF. The CDR3 DNA reads TGTGCCAGCAGCGACGGGCCGAGTACTAGCAGCCCCCGGGCCCTCCACTTT.

The count of this clonotype is one. The chain couples TRBV23-1 to TRBJ1-1; 7 nucleotides match TRBD1. TRBV23-1 is flagged as an ORF with uncertain function. The CDR3 extends over 13 amino acids. The V gene end was trimmed by 7 bases and the J gene end by 6 bases; junction bases not matched to a gene: 8. In DNA form, the CDR3 reads TGCGCCAGCACCCAGGGGGAGACAGCTGAAGCTTTCTTT. It translates to CASTQGETAEAFF.

The chain has TRBV20-1 and TRBJ1-4, with a tentative D call TRBD1 (6 bases). The V gene lost 4 bases and the J gene lost 8 bases, with 11 bases spanning the gap. CDR1 is DFQATT and CDR2 is SNEGSKA in the germline V gene (reference sequence). The CDR3 is 12 residues long. CDR3 nucleotide sequence: TGCAGTGCTAACAGGGAGTCGGAAAAACTGTTTTTT. Encoded protein: CSANRESEKLFF.

The V call is TRBV5-1, the J call TRBJ1-1, with D possibly TRBD1 on 5 matching bases. The germline V gene has CDR1 SGHRS and CDR2 YFSETQ. Trimming stripped 0 bases from V and 1 base from J, with 7 bases between. This CDR3 has 14 residues. This CDR3 reads CASSLAGSNTEAFF. In nucleotides, the CDR3 is TGCGCCAGCAGCTTGGCAGGGTCGAACACTGAAGCTTTCTTT.

The chain is built from TRBV11-3 and TRBJ1-6, with D hard to call. This CDR3 spans 13 amino acids. Deletions cut 5 bases from V and 8 bases from J, with 10 bases between. CDR1 is SGHNT, CDR2 YENEEA, per germline. CDR3 nucleotide sequence: TGTGCCAGCAGCCGAAGGACGGATTCACCCCTCCACTTT. As protein: CASSRRTDSPLHF. Using reference TRBV11-3 and TRBJ1-6 for the parts outside the CDR3, the full variable domain is EAGVVQSPRYKIIEKKQPVAFWCNPISGHNTLYWYLQNLGQGPELLIRYENEEAVDDSQLPKDRFSAERLKGVDSTLKIQPAELGDSAVYLCASSRRTDSPLHFGNGTRLTVT.

V gene TRBV7-2 combines with J gene TRBJ2-5; the D is unclear. V dropped 3 bases and J dropped 3 bases, with 11 bases sitting between them. The CDR3 has 14 amino acids. Germline assignment: CDR1 SGHTA and CDR2 FQGNSA. CDR3 sequence (DNA): TGTGCCAGCAGCTTCCACGCCGTCAAAGAGACCCAGTACTTC. Residues: CASSFHAVKETQYF. Drawing the rest from reference TRBV7-2 and TRBJ2-5, the complete variable domain is GAGVSQSPSNKVTEKGKDVELRCDPISGHTALYWYRQSLGQGLEFLIYFQGNSAPDKSGLPSDRFSAERTGGSVSTLTIQRTQQEDSAVYLCASSFHAVKETQYFGPGTRLLVL.

This chain connects TRBV4-3 to TRBJ2-1; D call uncertain. The V end lost 0 bases, the J end lost 4 bases, and 13 bases lay between the germline ends. Germline V CDR1 and CDR2: LGHNA, YSLEER. The CDR3 sequence is 16 residues long. CDR3: CASSQDTGSVYNEQFF. The CDR3 DNA sequence: TGCGCCAGCAGCCAAGATACGGGCTCCGTGTACAATGAGCAGTTCTTC.

This chain links TRBV30 with TRBJ2-4; no clear D. The CDR3 is 16 residues long. V was clipped by 0 bases and J by 8 bases, with 20 bases between them. In germline, CDR1 is GTSNPN, CDR2 SVGIG (reference sequence). The CDR3 here is CAWSVHNPGASHIQYF. CDR3 coding DNA: TGTGCCTGGAGTGTACATAATCCGGGTGCCTCCCACATTCAGTACTTC.